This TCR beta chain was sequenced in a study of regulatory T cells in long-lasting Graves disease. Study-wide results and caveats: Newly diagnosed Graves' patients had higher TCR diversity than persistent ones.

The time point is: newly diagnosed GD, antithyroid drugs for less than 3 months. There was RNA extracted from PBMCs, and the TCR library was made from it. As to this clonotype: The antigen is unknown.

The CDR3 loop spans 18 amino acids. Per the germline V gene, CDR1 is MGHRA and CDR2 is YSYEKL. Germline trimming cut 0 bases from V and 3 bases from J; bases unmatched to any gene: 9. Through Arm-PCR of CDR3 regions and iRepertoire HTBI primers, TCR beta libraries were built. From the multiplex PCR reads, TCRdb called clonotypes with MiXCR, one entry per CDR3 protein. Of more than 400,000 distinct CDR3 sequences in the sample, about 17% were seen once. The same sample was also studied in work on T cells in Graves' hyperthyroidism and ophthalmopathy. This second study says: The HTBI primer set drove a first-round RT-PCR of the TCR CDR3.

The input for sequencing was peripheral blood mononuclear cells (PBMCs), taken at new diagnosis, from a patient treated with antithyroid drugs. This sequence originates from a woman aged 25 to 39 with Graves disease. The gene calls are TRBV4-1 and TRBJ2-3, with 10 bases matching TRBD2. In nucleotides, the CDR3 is TGCGCCAGCAGCCAAGATCGGGCTAGCGGGAGTAGTACAGATACGCAGTATTTT. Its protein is CASSQDRASGSSTDTQYF.